Listed below are T cell receptor beta chains from one sample, sequenced in a study of blood T cell repertoires in COVID-19. The method was immunoSEQ multiplex PCR; TCRdb's version includes in-frame clones alone and lacks a portion of them. The sample has about 190,000 clones; approximately 86% are singletons. Sequencing input: PBMCs or T cells enriched from blood (not recorded which). Receptors originate from a woman in her thirties or forties in a cohort exposed to, infected with or recovered from COVID-19 (not recorded which). Both conserved end residues are part of each CDR3. The D gene is left open where the match is weak. Only some rows state a clone size, as once, few, many or a class for expanded clones.

TRBJ2-7,TRBV19,TRBD1,15,.,TGTGCCAGTAGTATCGGTCAGGGGGAGTCCTACGAGCAGTACTTC,CASSIGQGESYEQYF
TRBJ1-2,TRBV24-1,TRBD1,13,once,TGTGCCACCAGTGATGGGACAGGAGATGGCTACACCTTC,CATSDGTGDGYTF
TRBJ2-5,TRBV5-1,.,18,.,TGCGCCAGCAGCTTGGGGGTAGGGGCCGTAGCAATCCAAGAGACCCAGTACTTC,CASSLGVGAVAIQETQYF
TRBJ1-1,TRBV27,TRBD1,18,.,TGTGCCAGCAGTCCTATCGGACAGGGGATGAACCTGGGGACTGAAGCTTTCTTT,CASSPIGQGMNLGTEAFF
TRBJ1-2,TRBV15,TRBD1,13,.,TGTGCCACCAACGAGGACAGGGGGGGAGGCTACACCTTC,CATNEDRGGGYTF
TRBJ2-7,TRBV11-2,TRBD1,17,.,TGTGCCAGCAGTCCGGGACAGGGGGCAGGGAGCTCCTACGAGCAGTACTTC,CASSPGQGAGSSYEQYF
TRBJ1-3,TRBV10-1,.,15,once,TGCGCCAGCAGTGAGACAGGCCGCTCTGGAAACACCATATATTTT,CASSETGRSGNTIYF
TRBJ2-3,TRBV7-9,.,15,.,TGTGCCAGCAGCGCAGGGAAGGTAAAGACAGATACGCAGTATTTT,CASSAGKVKTDTQYF
TRBJ2-1,TRBV6-4,TRBD2,14,once,TGTGCCAGCAGGACTAGCGGGAGCTCTGATGAGCAGTTCTTC,CASRTSGSSDEQFF
TRBJ2-5,TRBV28,.,15,.,TGTGCCAGCAGTCTGACTGGGACAAAGAGGGAGACCCAGTACTTC,CASSLTGTKRETQYF
TRBJ1-2,TRBV24-1,.,14,.,TGTGCCACCAGTGAAGGGAGGTCTGGCTATGGCTACACCTTC,CATSEGRSGYGYTF
TRBJ2-1,TRBV10-3,TRBD1,14,.,TGTGCCATCAGTGATTCAGGGGGCTACAATGAGCAGTTCTTC,CAISDSGGYNEQFF
TRBJ2-7,TRBV11-3,.,15,.,TGTGCCAGCAGCTTAAGACGGGAGTTGGCCTACGAGCAGTACTTC,CASSLRRELAYEQYF
TRBJ1-1,TRBV29-1,.,14,.,TGCAGCGTTGAATTGGGGGGGGCGAGCACTGAAGCTTTCTTT,CSVELGGASTEAFF
TRBJ1-2,TRBV6-5,TRBD1,15,.,TGTGCCAGCAGTCGCCTCCGGGACAGGGACTATGGCTACACCTTC,CASSRLRDRDYGYTF
TRBJ1-6,TRBV6-5,.,15,once,TGTGCCAGCCCGGGACTCGCAAACCCAAATTCACCCCTCCACTTT,CASPGLANPNSPLHF
TRBJ2-3,TRBV21-1,.,16,.,TGTGCCAGCAGCAACACACAGGGCTCAAACACAGATACGCAGTATTTT,CASSNTQGSNTDTQYF
TRBJ2-7,TRBV28,.,15,.,TGTGCCAGCACCCTGGGCAGATCCGCCTCCTACGAGCAGTACTTC,CASTLGRSASYEQYF
TRBJ1-2,TRBV5-4,.,14,.,TGTGCCAGCAGCTTGGGAACGGGGGGTAATGGCTACACCTTC,CASSLGTGGNGYTF
TRBJ1-5,TRBV29-1,.,12,.,TGCAGCGTTGGACAGGGCAATCAGCCCCAGCATTTT,CSVGQGNQPQHF
TRBJ2-3,TRBV4-2,TRBD2,20,.,TGTGCCAGCAGCCAAGACTGGCTAGCGGGAAGGCAGGGAGGCACAGATACGCAGTATTTT,CASSQDWLAGRQGGTDTQYF
TRBJ2-3,TRBV5-1,TRBD2,16,once,TGCGCCAGCAGCTTTCGACTAGCGGGGAGCACAGATACGCAGTATTTT,CASSFRLAGSTDTQYF
TRBJ2-6,TRBV4-3,.,15,.,TGCGCCAGCAGCCTTACAGGGAGCGGGGCCAACGTCCTGACTTTC,CASSLTGSGANVLTF
TRBJ1-4,TRBV5-6,.,14,.,TGTGCCAGCAGCTTGGTAGAGATTAATGAAAAACTGTTTTTT,CASSLVEINEKLFF
TRBJ1-1,TRBV15,.,15,.,TGTGCCACCAGCAGTGATGCGGGGACGTACACTGAAGCTTTCTTT,CATSSDAGTYTEAFF
TRBJ2-3,TRBV4-3,TRBD2,17,.,TGCGCCAGCAGCCAGGAGACTAGCTCCTGGGTCACAGATACGCAGTATTTT,CASSQETSSWVTDTQYF
TRBJ1-4,TRBV4-1,TRBD1,16,.,TGCGCCAGCAGCCAACCCCTGGGACAGGTAAAGGAAAAACTGTTTTTT,CASSQPLGQVKEKLFF
TRBJ1-5,TRBV25-1,.,13,.,TGTGCCAGCCGCCTGCGGGGGGCTCAGCCCCAGCATTTT,CASRLRGAQPQHF
TRBJ2-5,TRBV27,.,12,once,TGTGCCAGCAGCCCAGTCGGGGAGACCCAGTACTTC,CASSPVGETQYF
TRBJ1-5,TRBV6-2/TRBV6-3,.,16,once,TGTGCCAGCAGCCGAACAAGACAGTATAGCAATCAGCCCCAGCATTTT,CASSRTRQYSNQPQHF
TRBJ2-2,TRBV5-5,TRBD2,16,.,TGTGCCAGCAGCTTTCTAAGCGGGAGGAGGACCGGGGAGCTGTTTTTT,CASSFLSGRRTGELFF
TRBJ2-7,TRBV11-3,TRBD2,14,few,TGTGCCAGCAGTCTAGCGGGAGGCACCTACGAGCAGTACTTC,CASSLAGGTYEQYF
TRBJ1-1,TRBV5-8,.,13,once,TGTGCCAGCAGCTTACTAAGGGGGTCCAAAGCTTTCTTT,CASSLLRGSKAFF
TRBJ1-5,TRBV21-1,.,15,.,TGTGCCAGCAGCAAACGGGACAGGGAATATCAGCCCCAGCATTTT,CASSKRDREYQPQHF
TRBJ1-2,TRBV14,.,12,once,TGTGCTTCGGCGGGGGCGGACTATGGCTACACCTTC,CASAGADYGYTF
TRBJ2-2,TRBV25-1,TRBD2,16,few,TGTGCCAGCAGTGCGCTAGCGGGGGGCTCAACGGGGGAGCTGTTTTTT,CASSALAGGSTGELFF
TRBJ2-1,TRBV2,TRBD2,15,.,TGTGCCAGCAGTCGGACTAGCGGGGTCGCCAATGAGCAGTTCTTC,CASSRTSGVANEQFF
TRBJ2-3,TRBV10-3,TRBD2,16,.,TGTGCCATCAGTGAGTCTGTGGGAGGGCGCACAGATACGCAGTATTTT,CAISESVGGRTDTQYF
TRBJ2-3,TRBV6-2/TRBV6-3,.,14,.,TGTGCCAGCAGTTACCAGCGGCACACAGATACGCAGTATTTT,CASSYQRHTDTQYF
TRBJ1-5,TRBV18,.,15,.,TGTGCCAGCTCACCCCCCGGGACAAGCAATCAGCCCCAGCATTTT,CASSPPGTSNQPQHF
TRBJ2-3,TRBV10-3,TRBD1,16,.,TGTGCCATCAGTGAAGTAGGGACAGGCATGTCAGATACGCAGTATTTT,CAISEVGTGMSDTQYF
TRBJ2-5,TRBV6-5,TRBD2,13,.,TGTGCCACGGGACTAGCGGGAATCGGGACCCAGTACTTC,CATGLAGIGTQYF
TRBJ1-3,TRBV2,TRBD1,15,.,TGTGCCAGCAGGAAGGACAGGGGAAGTGGAAACACCATATATTTT,CASRKDRGSGNTIYF
TRBJ1-2,TRBV27,TRBD1,14,.,TGTGCCAGCAGGAGACAGGGGGCAGACTATGGCTACACCTTC,CASRRQGADYGYTF
TRBJ1-5,TRBV6-5,TRBD1,14,.,TGTGCCACTTCAGACAGGGGGGCGGGTCAGCCCCAGCATTTT,CATSDRGAGQPQHF
TRBJ1-1,TRBV11-2,TRBD1,15,few,TGTGCCAGCAGCTTAGCGTCCAGGGGGAGCACTGAAGCTTTCTTT,CASSLASRGSTEAFF
TRBJ2-7,TRBV27,TRBD2,14,.,TGTGCCAGCAGTTGGGCTAGCGGAGCCTACGAGCAGTACTTC,CASSWASGAYEQYF
TRBJ1-5,TRBV6-5,.,12,.,TGTGCCAGCAGCTTCCAAGTGCGGCCCCAGCATTTT,CASSFQVRPQHF
TRBJ1-1,TRBV29-1,.,13,.,TGCAGCGTTGCGGCTCAGGGTATATCTGAAGCTTTCTTT,CSVAAQGISEAFF
TRBJ1-1,TRBV7-9,TRBD1,15,.,TGTGCCAGCAGCTTAGAACAGGGGGCTGACACTGAAGCTTTCTTT,CASSLEQGADTEAFF
TRBJ2-1,TRBV11-2,.,16,.,TGTGCCAGCAGCTTAGTAGCGCCTTTAGCGGTCCATGAGCAGTTCTTC,CASSLVAPLAVHEQFF